This section outlines one T cell receptor (beta chain) sequence together with its context. Its antigen remains unknown. The sample is drawn from a study of T cell clonotyping in hematopoietic cell transplantation. The study, taken as a whole, reports: Broader posttransplant TCR repertoire diversity was predicted by graft donor and pretransplant recipient Inverse Simpson Index values. After transplant, recipient diversity fell while pathologically expanded clonotypes grew through day 180. Few recipient clonotypes overlapped donors; over 95% were de novo at given depth.

This CDR3 comprises 15 residues. Germline CDR1 SGHNT, CDR2 YENEEA. With 1 base clipped from V and 3 bases from J, the junction kept 5 bases outside the gene matches. Sequencing used immunoSEQ multiplex PCR; TCRdb keeps in-frame clones, though not all of them. The sample holds around 6,500 clones; around nine tenths are singletons and the top ten take 5.5% to 6.5%. Recipients were bled about 28 days pretransplant and at posttransplant days 30, 100, 180. Source: peripheral blood mononuclear cells, taken 100 days after allogeneic stem cell transplant. This receptor was identified in a female patient between 35 and 55 years old who had an allogeneic stem cell transplant from a related donor, so the T cells may come from the graft donor. Some clones in this sample may be carry-over from other donors' samples. The chain links TRBV11-3 to TRBJ2-7; 8 bases line up with TRBD1. CDR3 protein: CASSLAAGGNYEQYF. As DNA, the CDR3 is TGTGCCAGCAGCTTAGCGGCAGGGGGCAACTACGAGCAGTACTTC.